This TCR beta chain derives from a study of radiation and T cells in renal cell carcinoma. Points from the study as a whole: From baseline, blood top tumor clonotypes peaked at 2 weeks post-radiation.

This clone was seen more than once but under ten times. Its antigen is not known. Time point: blood 4 weeks post-SBRT, at nephrectomy. The treatment was: 15 Gy SBRT to primary tumor, nephrectomy 4 weeks later. Nephrectomy followed 15 Gy stereotactic body radiation by 4 weeks. After SBRT, blood was collected at 2 and 4 weeks, plus baseline. Repertoires were generated with immunoSEQ multiplex PCR, while TCRdb's copy carries only in-frame clones and drops some. The sample includes some 64,000 clones, around 80% of them seen just once. Per the germline V gene, CDR1 is KGHSH and CDR2 is LQKENI. V was clipped by 8 bases and J by 1 base, with 17 bases between them. The CDR3 sequence is 15 residues long.

This sample comprised blood, obtained from a patient whose treatment included radiotherapy and nephrectomy. J is TRBJ1-1 and V is TRBV18, with D maybe TRBD1 (6 bases). The receptor comes from a man aged 55 to 69 with renal cell carcinoma. CDR3 bases: TGTGCCAGCCACACAGGGAGTAGTGGGAACACTGAAGCTTTCTTT. It translates to CASHTGSSGNTEAFF.